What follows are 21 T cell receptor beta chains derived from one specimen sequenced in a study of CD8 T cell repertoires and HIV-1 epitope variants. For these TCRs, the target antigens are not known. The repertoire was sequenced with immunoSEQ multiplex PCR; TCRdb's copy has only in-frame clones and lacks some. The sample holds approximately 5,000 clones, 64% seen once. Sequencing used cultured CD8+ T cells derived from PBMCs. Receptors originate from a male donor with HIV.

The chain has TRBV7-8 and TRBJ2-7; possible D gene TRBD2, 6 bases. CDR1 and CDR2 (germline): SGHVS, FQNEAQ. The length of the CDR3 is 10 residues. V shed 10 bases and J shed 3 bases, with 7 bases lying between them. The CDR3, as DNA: TGTGCCACGGGGGACTACGAGCAGTACTTC. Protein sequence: CATGDYEQYF.

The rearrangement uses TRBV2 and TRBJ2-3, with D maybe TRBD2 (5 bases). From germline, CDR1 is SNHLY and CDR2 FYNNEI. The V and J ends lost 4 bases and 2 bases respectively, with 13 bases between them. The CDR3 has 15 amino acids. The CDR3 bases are TGTGCCAGCAGTGTAGTCGGGAAGATCACAGATACGCAGTATTTT. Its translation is CASSVVGKITDTQYF.

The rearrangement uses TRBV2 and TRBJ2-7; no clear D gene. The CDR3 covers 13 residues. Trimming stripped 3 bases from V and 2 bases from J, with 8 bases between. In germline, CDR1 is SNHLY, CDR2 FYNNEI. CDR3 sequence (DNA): TGTGCCAGCAGTGATTGGGAAACCTACGAGCAGTACTTC. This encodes CASSDWETYEQYF.

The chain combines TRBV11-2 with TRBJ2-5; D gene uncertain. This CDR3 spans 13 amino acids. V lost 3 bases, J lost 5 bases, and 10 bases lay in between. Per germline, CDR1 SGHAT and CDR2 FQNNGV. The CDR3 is CASSFPNFETQYF. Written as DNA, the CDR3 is TGTGCCAGCAGCTTCCCAAACTTCGAGACCCAGTACTTC.

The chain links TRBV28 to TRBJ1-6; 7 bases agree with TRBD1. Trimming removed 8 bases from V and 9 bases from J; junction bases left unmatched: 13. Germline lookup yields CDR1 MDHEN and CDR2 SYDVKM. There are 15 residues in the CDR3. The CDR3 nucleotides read TGTGCCAGCGTCGACCGGGACAGAGGCGGTTCACCCCTCCACTTT. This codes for CASVDRDRGGSPLHF.

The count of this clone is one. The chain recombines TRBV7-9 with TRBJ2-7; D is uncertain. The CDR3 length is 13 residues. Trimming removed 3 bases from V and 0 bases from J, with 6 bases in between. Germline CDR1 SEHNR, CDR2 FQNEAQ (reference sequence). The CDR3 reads CASSFVSSYEQYF. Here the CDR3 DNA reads TGTGCCAGCAGCTTCGTCAGCTCCTACGAGCAGTACTTC.

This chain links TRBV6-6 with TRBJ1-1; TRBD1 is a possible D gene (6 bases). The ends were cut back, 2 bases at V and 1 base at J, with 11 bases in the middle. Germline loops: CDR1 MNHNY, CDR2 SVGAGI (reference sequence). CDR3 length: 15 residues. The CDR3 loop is CASSYAEGGNTEAFF. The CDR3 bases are TGTGCCAGCAGTTACGCCGAAGGGGGGAACACTGAAGCTTTCTTT.

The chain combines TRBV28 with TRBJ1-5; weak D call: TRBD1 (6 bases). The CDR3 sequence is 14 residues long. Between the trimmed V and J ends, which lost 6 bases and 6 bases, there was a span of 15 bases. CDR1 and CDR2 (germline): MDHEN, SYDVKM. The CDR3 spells CASRPTGGPQPQHF. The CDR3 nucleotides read TGTGCCAGCAGGCCCACGGGGGGCCCTCAGCCCCAGCATTTT.

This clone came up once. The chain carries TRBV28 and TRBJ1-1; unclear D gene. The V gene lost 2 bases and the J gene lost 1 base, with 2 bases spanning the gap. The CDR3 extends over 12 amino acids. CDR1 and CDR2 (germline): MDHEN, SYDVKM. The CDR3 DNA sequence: TGTGCCAGCAGTTTAGGGAACACTGAAGCTTTCTTT. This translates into CASSLGNTEAFF.

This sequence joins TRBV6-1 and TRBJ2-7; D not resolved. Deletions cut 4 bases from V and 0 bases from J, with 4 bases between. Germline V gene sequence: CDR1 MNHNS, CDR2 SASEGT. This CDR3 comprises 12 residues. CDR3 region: CASSGLSYEQYF. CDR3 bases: TGTGCCAGCAGTGGACTCTCCTACGAGCAGTACTTC.

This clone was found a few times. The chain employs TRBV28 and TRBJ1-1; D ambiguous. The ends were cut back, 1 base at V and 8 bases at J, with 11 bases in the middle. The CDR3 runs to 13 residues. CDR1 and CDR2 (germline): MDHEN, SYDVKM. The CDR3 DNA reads TGTGCCAGCAGTTTATTGGGCTCGGGGGAAGCTTTCTTT. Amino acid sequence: CASSLLGSGEAFF.

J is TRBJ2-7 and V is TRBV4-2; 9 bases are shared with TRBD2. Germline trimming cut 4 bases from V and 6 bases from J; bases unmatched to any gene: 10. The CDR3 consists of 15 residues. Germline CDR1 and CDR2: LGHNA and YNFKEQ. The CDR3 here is CASSPAVAGDGEQYF. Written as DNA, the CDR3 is TGTGCCAGCAGCCCGGCCGTAGCGGGAGATGGCGAGCAGTACTTC.

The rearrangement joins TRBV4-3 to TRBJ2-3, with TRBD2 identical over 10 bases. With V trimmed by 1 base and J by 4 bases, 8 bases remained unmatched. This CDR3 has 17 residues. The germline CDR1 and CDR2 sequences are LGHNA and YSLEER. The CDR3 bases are TGCGCCAGCAGCCAAGTAAACAGCGGGGGGGCCGCAGATACGCAGTATTTT. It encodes CASSQVNSGGAADTQYF.

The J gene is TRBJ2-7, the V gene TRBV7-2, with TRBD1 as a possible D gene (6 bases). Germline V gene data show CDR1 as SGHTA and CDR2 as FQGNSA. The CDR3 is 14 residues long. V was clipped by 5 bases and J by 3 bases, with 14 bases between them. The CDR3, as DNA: TGTGCCAGCAGCCTTTTTGGACAGTTCTACGAGCAGTACTTC. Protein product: CASSLFGQFYEQYF.

CDR3 loop: CASSEGQGPSYEQYF. CDR3 DNA sequence: TGCGCCAGCAGTGAGGGACAGGGGCCCTCGTACGAGCAGTACTTC. The chain joins TRBV10-1 to TRBJ2-7, with 9 bases fitting TRBD1. With V trimmed by 2 bases and J by 4 bases, 6 bases remained unmatched. The CDR3 runs to 15 residues. Germline V CDR1 and CDR2: WNHNN, SYGVQD (reference sequence).

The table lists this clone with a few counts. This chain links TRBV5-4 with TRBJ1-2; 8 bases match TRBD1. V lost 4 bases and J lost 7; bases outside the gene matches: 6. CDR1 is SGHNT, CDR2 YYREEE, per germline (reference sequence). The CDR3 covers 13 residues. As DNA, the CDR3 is TGTGCCAGCAGCCCCGGACAGGGAGGTGGCTACACCTTC. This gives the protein CASSPGQGGGYTF.

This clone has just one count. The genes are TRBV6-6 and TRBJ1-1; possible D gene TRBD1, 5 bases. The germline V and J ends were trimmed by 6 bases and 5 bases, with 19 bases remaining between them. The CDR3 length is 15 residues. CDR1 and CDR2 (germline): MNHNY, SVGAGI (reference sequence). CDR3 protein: CASRSGTVIRTEAFF. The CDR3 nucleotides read TGTGCCAGCAGGTCCGGGACGGTCATAAGGACTGAAGCTTTCTTT.

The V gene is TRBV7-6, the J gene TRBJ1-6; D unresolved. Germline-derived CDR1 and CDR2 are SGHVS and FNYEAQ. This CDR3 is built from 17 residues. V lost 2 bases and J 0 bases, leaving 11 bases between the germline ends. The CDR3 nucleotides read TGTGCCAGCAGCTTATCCGAGTATAGCTCCTATAATTCACCCCTCCACTTT. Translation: CASSLSEYSSYNSPLHF.

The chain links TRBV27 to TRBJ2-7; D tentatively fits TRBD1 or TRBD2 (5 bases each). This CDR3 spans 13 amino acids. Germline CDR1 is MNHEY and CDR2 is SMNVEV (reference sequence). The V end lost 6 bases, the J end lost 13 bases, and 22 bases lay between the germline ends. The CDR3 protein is CASSGPGPPYIYF. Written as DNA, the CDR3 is TGTGCCAGCAGCGGTCCGGGACCACCCTACATCTACTTC.

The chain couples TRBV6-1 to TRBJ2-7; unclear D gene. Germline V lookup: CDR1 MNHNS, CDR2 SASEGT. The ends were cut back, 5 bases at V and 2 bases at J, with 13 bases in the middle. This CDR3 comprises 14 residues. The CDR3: CASSSDVSAYEQYF. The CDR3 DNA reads TGTGCCAGCAGTTCAGATGTCTCGGCCTACGAGCAGTACTTC.

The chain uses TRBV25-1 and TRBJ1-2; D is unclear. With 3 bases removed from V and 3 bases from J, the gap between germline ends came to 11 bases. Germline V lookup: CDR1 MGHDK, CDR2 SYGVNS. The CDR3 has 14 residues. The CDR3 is CASSDPTEDYGYTF. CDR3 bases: TGTGCCAGCAGTGATCCGACTGAGGACTATGGCTACACCTTC.